These 31 T cell receptor beta chains were all obtained from the same sample, sequenced in a study of shared clonotypes between healthy human individuals. Generated by immunoSEQ multiplex PCR, the TCRdb table keeps only in-frame clones and is missing some. The data hold 850,000 to 1,200,000 clones, with about three quarters observed a single time. The specimen sequenced was memory CD4+ T cells sorted from blood. The subset denotes: CD45RA-negative fraction. These receptors all stem from a man between 18 and 29 years old in good health.

The V and J genes are TRBV7-3 and TRBJ2-5, with 8 bases that match TRBD1. Trimming cost V 1 base and J 1 base; bases outside gene matches: 2. This CDR3 has 15 residues. Germline V gives CDR1 SGHTA, CDR2 FQGTGA. The CDR3 here is CASSLRTGIQETQYF. In DNA form, the CDR3 reads TGTGCCAGCAGCTTAAGGACAGGGATCCAAGAGACCCAGTACTTC.

The chain uses TRBV6-6 and TRBJ2-7, with D possibly being TRBD2 (7 bases). The CDR3 covers 16 residues. V lost 0 bases and J lost 3, with 15 bases in between. Germline-derived CDR1 and CDR2 are MNHNY and SVGAGI (reference sequence). CDR3 sequence: CASSYSGEGGIYEQYF. In DNA form, the CDR3 reads TGTGCCAGCAGTTACTCTGGGGAGGGGGGAATCTACGAGCAGTACTTC.

The chain couples TRBV2 to TRBJ1-5; 8 bases map to TRBD1. The V segment lost 8 bases and the J segment 5 bases; nucleotides outside the gene matches: 8. The germline V gene encodes CDR1 SNHLY and CDR2 FYNNEI. This CDR3 contains 14 residues. The CDR3, as DNA: TGTGCCAGCCACGGACAGGGAGATTATCAGCCCCAGCATTTT. Its protein product is CASHGQGDYQPQHF. The complete variable domain, with remaining parts taken from reference TRBV2 and TRBJ1-5, reads EPEVTQTPSHQVTQMGQEVILRCVPISNHLYFYWYRQILGQKVEFLVSFYNNEISEKSEIFDDQFSVERPDGSNFTLKIRSTKLEDSAMYFCASHGQGDYQPQHFGDGTRLSIL.

This rearrangement joins TRBV5-4 to TRBJ2-7; 8 positions agree with TRBD2. Trimming removed 0 bases from V and 5 bases from J; junction bases left unmatched: 7. Per the germline V gene, CDR1 is SGHNT and CDR2 is YYREEE (reference sequence). The CDR3 covers 15 residues. As DNA, the CDR3 is TGTGCCAGCAGCTTGGACGGGAGGGCCGTTGACGAGCAGTACTTC. As protein: CASSLDGRAVDEQYF.

The V and J genes are TRBV11-2 and TRBJ1-1; 7 bases are shared with TRBD1. Per the germline V gene, CDR1 is SGHAT and CDR2 is FQNNGV. The CDR3 has 14 amino acids. V lost 3 bases, J lost 4 bases, and 5 bases stayed unmatched. CDR3 sequence reads: CASSFGGGGTEAFF. The CDR3 bases are TGTGCCAGCAGCTTTGGAGGGGGCGGCACTGAAGCTTTCTTT.

The rearrangement links TRBV5-6 to TRBJ2-5; D gene ambiguous. Germline V CDR1 and CDR2: SGHDT, YYEEEE. The length of the CDR3 is 17 residues. V gave up 3 bases and J gave up 4 bases, with 22 bases separating them. This chain's CDR3 is CASSSSAGPFNLETQYF. CDR3 nucleotide sequence: TGTGCCAGCAGCTCATCTGCCGGACCCTTTAATTTAGAGACCCAGTACTTC.

The chain couples TRBV5-1 to TRBJ1-2; D perhaps matches TRBD1 (5 bases). V was pared by 5 bases and J by 6 bases, with 14 bases between. Germline assignment: CDR1 SGHRS and CDR2 YFSETQ. This CDR3 is built from 13 residues. The CDR3 region has the DNA TGCGCCAGCAGGTTTCGAGGGGATGATGGCTACACCTTC. This encodes CASRFRGDDGYTF.

The chain recombines TRBV5-1 with TRBJ1-3; D call uncertain. V gave up 3 bases and J gave up 1 base, with 11 bases separating them. CDR1 and CDR2 (germline): SGHRS, YFSETQ. The CDR3 runs to 15 residues. This CDR3 is CASSYIGGSGNTIYF. CDR3 nucleotides: TGCGCCAGCAGCTACATTGGAGGGTCTGGAAACACCATATATTTT.

Only one count was recorded for this clone. The chain employs TRBV6-1 and TRBJ2-1; tentatively, D is TRBD2 (5 bases). In germline, CDR1 is MNHNS, CDR2 SASEGT. The ends were cut back, 0 bases at V and 8 bases at J, with 11 bases in the middle. There are 14 residues in the CDR3. DNA of the CDR3: TGTGCCAGCAGTGAAGCGAGGGCCCCCCATGAGCAGTTCTTC. It translates to CASSEARAPHEQFF.

Only one count was recorded for this clone. The chain is built from TRBV7-2 and TRBJ1-3, with TRBD1 as a possible D gene (6 bases). CDR3 size: 17 residues. The germline gives CDR1 SGHTA, CDR2 FQGNSA. The germline V and J ends were trimmed by 3 bases and 1 base, with 16 bases remaining between them. CDR3 region: CASSLVHREASGNTIYF. The CDR3 region has the DNA TGTGCCAGCAGCTTGGTCCACAGGGAAGCATCTGGAAACACCATATATTTT.

The chain employs TRBV13 and TRBJ1-2; tentative D call: TRBD1 (5 bases). The CDR3 has 14 residues. The germline CDR1 and CDR2 sequences are PRHDT and FYEKMQ (reference sequence). The germline V and J ends were trimmed by 0 bases and 4 bases, with 9 bases remaining between them. The CDR3 spells CASSLGGASYGYTF. The CDR3 DNA sequence: TGTGCCAGCAGCTTAGGCGGGGCGTCCTATGGCTACACCTTC.

The V call is TRBV2, the J call TRBJ1-4; TRBD1 matches at 8 bases. Germline CDR1 reads SNHLY; CDR2 reads FYNNEI. Trimming took 7 bases from V and 1 from J; bases not matched to a gene: 8. This CDR3 contains 16 residues. The CDR3 nucleotides are TGTGCCAGCAAGGACAGGGAATGGAGAACTAATGAAAAACTGTTTTTT. Protein product: CASKDREWRTNEKLFF.

The chain couples TRBV5-4 to TRBJ2-7, with a possible D match to TRBD1 (5 bases). The V end was cut by 3 bases, the J end by 1 base, with 14 bases between. The CDR3 has 15 residues. The germline gives CDR1 SGHNT, CDR2 YYREEE (reference sequence). This CDR3 reads CASSSKLTVSYEQYF. CDR3 coding DNA: TGTGCCAGCAGCTCGAAACTGACAGTATCCTACGAGCAGTACTTC. Full variable domain (rest looked up from reference TRBV5-4 and TRBJ2-7): ETGVTQSPTHLIKTRGQQVTLRCSSQSGHNTVSWYQQALGQGPQFIFQYYREEENGRGNFPPRFSGLQFPNYSSELNVNALELDDSALYLCASSSKLTVSYEQYFGPGTRLTVT.

Turning to this clone: Relative to the germline gene, one junction end is altered; a read error may explain this. The chain recombines TRBV27 with TRBJ1-5; TRBD1 is a possible D gene (5 bases). The CDR3 covers 14 residues. Germline V CDR1 and CDR2: MNHEY, SMNVEV (reference sequence). CDR3 protein: CASSPLDSNRPQHF. The CDR3 region has the DNA TGTGCCAGCAGTCCCCTAGACAGTAATCGGCCCCAGCATTTT.

Note on this clone: This sample also contains other DNA sequences that code for the same CDR3. This chain links TRBV7-9 with TRBJ2-5, with 8 bases that match TRBD2. CDR1 and CDR2 (germline): SEHNR, FQNEAQ (reference sequence). The trim removed 3 bases at V and 0 bases at J, leaving 3 bases unmatched. This CDR3 region has 15 residues. The CDR3 nucleotides are TGTGCCAGCAGCTTGCGACTAGCGAACCAAGAGACCCAGTACTTC. It translates to CASSLRLANQETQYF.

Comments on this clone: The same CDR3 can be traced to other DNA sequences in this sample. V and J are TRBV18 and TRBJ2-7, with 8 bases identical to TRBD2. Unmatched junction bases numbered 4, after V lost 6 bases and J lost 0 bases. From germline, CDR1 is KGHSH and CDR2 LQKENI. The CDR3 is 14 residues long. The CDR3 region has the DNA TGTGCCAGCTCTCCAGGGACTAGCTCCTACGAGCAGTACTTC. Protein sequence: CASSPGTSSYEQYF.

The chain has TRBV7-2 and TRBJ2-1; 14 positions match TRBD2. The V segment lost 5 bases and the J segment 5 bases; nucleotides outside the gene matches: 14. Per the germline V gene, CDR1 is SGHTA and CDR2 is FQGNSA. The length of the CDR3 is 19 residues. The CDR3 nucleotides are TGTGCCAGCAGCATCGATCGACTAGCGGGAGGGCCCGGGAACAATGAGCAGTTCTTC. This sequence encodes CASSIDRLAGGPGNNEQFF.

The J gene is TRBJ2-3, the V gene TRBV9, with 9 bases that match TRBD2. Germline V lookup: CDR1 SGDLS, CDR2 YYNGEE. V dropped 3 bases and J dropped 2; count of bases not matched to a gene: 7. CDR3 size: 16 residues. CDR3 sequence reads: CASSGRSSGATDTQYF. The DNA of the CDR3 is TGTGCCAGCAGCGGGAGGTCTAGCGGGGCCACAGATACGCAGTATTTT.

The chain joins TRBV6-5 to TRBJ2-7; possibly TRBD1 for D (5 bases). CDR1 is MNHEY, CDR2 SVGAGI, per germline. CDR3 length: 14 amino acids. Trimming left V 6 bases short and J 6 bases short, with 18 bases between. CDR3: CASRIDRNYGEQYF. CDR3 sequence (DNA): TGTGCCAGCAGAATCGACAGAAATTACGGCGAGCAGTACTTC.

The rearrangement joins TRBV7-6 to TRBJ2-5, with 10 bases fitting TRBD1. The CDR3 length is 15 residues. V dropped 3 bases and J dropped 6; count of bases not matched to a gene: 7. Germline CDR1 reads SGHVS; CDR2 reads FNYEAQ. The CDR3 DNA is TGTGCCAGCAGCTTTGGGGGACAGGGGTCACAGACCCAGTACTTC. This encodes CASSFGGQGSQTQYF. Combining the CDR3 with reference TRBV7-6 and TRBJ2-5 gives the whole variable domain GAGVSQSPRYKVTKRGQDVALRCDPISGHVSLYWYRQALGQGPEFLTYFNYEAQQDKSGLPNDRFSAERPEGSISTLTIQRTEQRDSAMYRCASSFGGQGSQTQYFGPGTRLLVL.

This clone appeared a single time. V usage is TRBV18 and J usage is TRBJ2-1, with D maybe TRBD1 (6 bases). The CDR3 runs to 17 residues. Trimming removed 0 bases from V and 1 base from J, with 13 bases in between. Germline values: CDR1 KGHSH, CDR2 LQKENI. CDR3 region: CASSPPKQGRSYNEQFF. CDR3 DNA sequence: TGTGCCAGCTCACCACCAAAACAGGGTAGGTCCTACAATGAGCAGTTCTTC.

V and J are TRBV14 and TRBJ1-6; tentative D call: TRBD1 (6 bases). This CDR3 contains 16 residues. Germline CDR1 SGHDN, CDR2 FVKESK. V was pared by 5 bases and J by 6 bases, with 17 bases between. CDR3 loop: CASSIGGFPRNSPLHF. In DNA form, the CDR3 reads TGTGCCAGCAGCATTGGGGGCTTCCCGCGTAATTCACCCCTCCACTTT. The full variable domain, completed using reference TRBV14 and TRBJ1-6, is EAGVTQFPSHSVIEKGQTVTLRCDPISGHDNLYWYRRVMGKEIKFLLHFVKESKQDESGMPNNRFLAERTGGTYSTLKVQPAELEDSGVYFCASSIGGFPRNSPLHFGNGTRLTVT.

V usage is TRBV1 and J usage is TRBJ2-1; the tabulated D call, TRBD2, remains unverified against the DNA. TRBV1 is tagged as a pseudogene. This CDR3 spans 19 amino acids. In DNA form, the CDR3 reads TGCACCAGCAGCGTCCTAGCGGATTCTCCGACTAGCGAAAACAATGAGCAGTTCTTC. It encodes CTSSVLADSPTSENNEQFF.

J is TRBJ1-6 and V is TRBV28, with D possibly TRBD1 on 6 matching bases. Germline loops: CDR1 MDHEN, CDR2 SYDVKM. V lost 6 bases to trimming and J lost 5 bases, with 17 bases between them. The CDR3 is made up of 16 amino acids. CDR3 sequence reads: CASSVRGRTDNSPLHF. As DNA, the CDR3 is TGTGCCAGCAGCGTAAGGGGCCGGACAGATAATTCACCCCTCCACTTT.

CDR3 in amino acids: CAWMSREGGYTF. DNA for the CDR3: TGTGCCTGGATGTCCAGGGAGGGTGGCTACACCTTC. The J gene is TRBJ1-2, the V gene TRBV30; TRBD1 might be the D (5 bases). Germline V gene data show CDR1 as GTSNPN and CDR2 as SVGIG (reference sequence). There are 12 residues in the CDR3. With 4 bases removed from V and 7 bases from J, the gap between germline ends came to 13 bases.

The V and J genes are TRBV5-1 and TRBJ1-2, with TRBD1 matching 7 bases. The CDR3 spans 15 residues. Germline CDR1 SGHRS, CDR2 YFSETQ. V shed 4 bases, J shed 2 bases, and the junction held 8 bases outside the gene matches. The CDR3 DNA sequence: TGCGCCAGCAGCGGAGCCGGGACAGCAAACTATGGCTACACCTTC. It encodes CASSGAGTANYGYTF.

This clone came up a few times. Distinct nucleotide sequences in the sample also encode this CDR3. The rearrangement joins TRBV14 to TRBJ1-1; D gene unclear. V lost 1 base and J lost 7, with 10 bases in between. CDR1 SGHDN and CDR2 FVKESK come from the germline V gene. The length of the CDR3 is 13 residues. Here the CDR3 reads CASSQVGGGEAFF. In nucleotides, the CDR3 is TGTGCCAGCAGCCAAGTCGGAGGAGGTGAAGCTTTCTTT.

This clone came up a few times. The CDR3 spells CSVGTGGLGEQYF. In DNA form, the CDR3 reads TGCAGCGTCGGGACAGGGGGGCTCGGCGAGCAGTACTTC. The J gene is TRBJ2-7, the V gene TRBV29-1, with TRBD1 identical over 11 bases. The CDR3 extends over 13 amino acids. Trimming removed 6 bases from V and 6 bases from J; junction bases left unmatched: 7. Germline V CDR1 and CDR2: SQVTM, ANQGSEA.

The rearrangement joins TRBV7-2 to TRBJ2-7; a weak D match, TRBD2 (6 bases). Germline assignment: CDR1 SGHTA and CDR2 FQGNSA. Trimming removed 1 base from V and 4 bases from J, with 14 bases in between. The CDR3 runs 15 residues. The chain's CDR3 is CASSLVGRLEYEQYF. DNA of the CDR3: TGTGCCAGCAGCTTAGTGGGGAGACTAGAGTACGAGCAGTACTTC.

This clone was picked up many times. V gene TRBV28 combines with J gene TRBJ1-6; D might be TRBD1 (5 bases). The length of the CDR3 is 11 residues. CDR1 and CDR2 (germline): MDHEN, SYDVKM. The V and J ends lost 7 bases and 14 bases respectively, with 12 bases between them. The CDR3 loop reads CASTAGRSLHF. The CDR3 DNA sequence: TGTGCCAGCACCGCGGGACGATCCCTCCACTTT.

V gene TRBV18 combines with J gene TRBJ1-6; 10 bases are a match to TRBD1. After removal of 4 bases from V and 5 bases from J, the junction contained 11 bases not matched to a gene. The CDR3 has 18 amino acids. CDR1 and CDR2 (germline): KGHSH, LQKENI. Here the CDR3 reads CASSLLFRDRGNNSPLHF. CDR3 in DNA: TGTGCCAGCTCACTGCTATTCCGGGACAGGGGTAATAATTCACCCCTCCACTTT.